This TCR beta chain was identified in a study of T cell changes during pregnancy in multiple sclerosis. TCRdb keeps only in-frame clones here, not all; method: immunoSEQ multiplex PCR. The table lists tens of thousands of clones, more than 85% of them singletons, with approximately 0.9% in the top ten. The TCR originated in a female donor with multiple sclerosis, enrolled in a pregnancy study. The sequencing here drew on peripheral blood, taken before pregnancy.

The CDR3 region is CASSTVHLGQGGSPLHF. CDR3 nucleotides: TGTGCCAGTAGTACCGTGCATCTAGGACAGGGAGGATCACCCCTCCACTTT. The chain links TRBV19 to TRBJ1-6; 8 bases line up with TRBD1. This CDR3 has 17 amino acids. Germline CDR1 LNHDA, CDR2 SQIVND (reference sequence). J gave up 10 bases and V 4 bases, and 15 bases lay outside the gene matches. Based on the CDR3 plus reference TRBV19 and TRBJ1-6, the full variable domain is DGGITQSPKYLFRKEGQNVTLSCEQNLNHDAMYWYRQDPGQGLRLIYYSQIVNDFQKGDIAEGYSVSREKKESFPLTVTSAQKNPTAFYLCASSTVHLGQGGSPLHFGNGTRLTVT.